The source of this T cell receptor beta chain is a study of cytomegalovirus exposure and HLA in healthy donors. Study-wide findings and caveats: Per published reports, the classifier diagnosed cytomegalovirus status with high specificity and sensitivity. The study designated roughly 150 TCR beta chains cytomegalovirus-associated.

This CDR3 contains 13 residues. Germline loops: CDR1 MNHEY, CDR2 SVGAGI. V lost 5 bases, J lost 6 bases, and 11 bases lay in between. Clones were read by immunoSEQ multiplex PCR, and TCRdb kept only the in-frame ones, dropping some. Among 120,000 or so clones listed, more than 70% were seen once. In the case of this clone: Its cognate antigen is unknown.

The chain couples TRBV6-5 to TRBJ1-5; tentatively, D is TRBD1 (6 bases). The sequencing input was PBMCs. This receptor was identified in a man aged 18-30 years in good health and CMV-seronegative. The CDR3, as DNA: TGTGCCAGCAGTCGGACAGTTAGTCAGCCCCAGCATTTT. Translation gives CASSRTVSQPQHF.